The source of this T cell receptor (beta chain) is a study of blood T cell repertoires in COVID-19. In the study overall: Acute and convalescent COVID-19 samples came from the United States, Italy and Spain.

Trimming cost V 11 bases and J 4 bases; bases outside gene matches: 11. Germline CDR1 and CDR2: SNHLY and FYNNEI. The CDR3 runs to 14 residues. In the source study's methods: Reference gene primer amplification in the assay estimated nucleated cell counts. Method: immunoSEQ multiplex PCR; TCRdb's copy keeps in-frame clones and lacks some. The V and J calls and the clone size are those of that table, but D and trimming were determined from the DNA. Of around 60,000 clones listed, 90% are singletons. This receptor was obtained from a man between 60 and 75 years old with active COVID-19. Material: peripheral blood. The chain joins TRBV2 to TRBJ2-3; 8 bases align to TRBD1. The CDR3 here is CAAKTGVSADTQYF. CDR3 nucleotide sequence: TGTGCCGCAAAGACAGGGGTTTCGGCAGATACGCAGTATTTT.